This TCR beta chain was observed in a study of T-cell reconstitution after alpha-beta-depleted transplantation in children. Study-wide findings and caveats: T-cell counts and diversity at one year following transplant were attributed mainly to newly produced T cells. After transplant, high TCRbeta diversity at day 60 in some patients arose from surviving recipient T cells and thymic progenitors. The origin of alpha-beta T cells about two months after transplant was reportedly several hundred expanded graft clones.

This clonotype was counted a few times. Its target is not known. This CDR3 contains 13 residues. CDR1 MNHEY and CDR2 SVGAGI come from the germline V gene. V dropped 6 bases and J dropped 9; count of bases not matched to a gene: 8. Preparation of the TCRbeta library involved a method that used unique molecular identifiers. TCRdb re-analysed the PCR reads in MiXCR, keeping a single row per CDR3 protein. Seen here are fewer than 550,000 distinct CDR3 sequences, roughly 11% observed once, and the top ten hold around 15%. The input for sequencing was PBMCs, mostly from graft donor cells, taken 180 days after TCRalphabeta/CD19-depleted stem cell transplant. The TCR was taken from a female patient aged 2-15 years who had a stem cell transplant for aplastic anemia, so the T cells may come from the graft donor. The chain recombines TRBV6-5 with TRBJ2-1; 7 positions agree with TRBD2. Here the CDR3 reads CASSRTSLGEQFF. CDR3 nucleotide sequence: TGTGCCAGCAGCCGGACTAGTTTGGGTGAGCAGTTCTTC.